The present T cell receptor (beta chain) was sequenced within a study of response to subunit inactivated influenza vaccine (dated by TCRdb to about 2018). In terms of the full investigation: To follow how T cells responded to a trivalent subunit inactivated influenza vaccine, the researchers relied on deep quantitative profiling of the T cell receptor repertoire.

The receptor library was made with RT-PCR. These reads were obtained on an Illumina HiSeq 2500. In-frame beta chains were kept once TCRdb had trimmed the public reads at Q25 with fastp and called clones with MiXCR. Identical CDR3 protein sequences are pooled into one entry, listed with their most common genes and DNA. In this sample the table shows about 650,000 distinct CDR3 sequences, 12% to 15% of which occur a single time. The ten largest clones add up to around 7.6% of the sample. This clonotype has more than one count but fewer than ten. Its antigen remains unidentified. No much larger clonotype is one base removed from it; base qualities were not supplied. General findings and caveats noted by the study authors: The authors suggested that each seasonal influenza vaccination may recruit only a limited number of new T cells.

Including cysteine and phenylalanine, the CDR3 has 17 amino acids. CDR3 DNA is the only sequence kept; it has 51 bases, read in frame from the first base. The germline ends are 17 bases apart after V is trimmed by 5 bases and J by 0 bases. Taken from the germline V gene, the CDR1 and CDR2 loops are MNHEY and SVGAGI. Here the chain combines TRBV6-5 and TRBJ1-5; the D region possibly corresponds to TRBD1 (5 bases align). The sequenced sample was PBMCs from blood, obtained roughly 2 weeks before vaccination. This sequence originates from a man between 50 and 59 years old who received an inactivated influenza vaccine. Donor details come from another sample of the same person, matched by shared clones. Read as DNA, the sequence is TGTGCCAGCAGTCACCCCCGGGGTGGGGGTAGCAATCAGCCCCAGCATTTT. It translates to CASSHPRGGGSNQPQHF.